These 16 T cell receptor beta chains came from one sample sequenced in a study of control samples from healthy donors and cancer patients. Produced via immunoSEQ multiplex PCR; TCRdb's table is partial and in-frame only. The sample lists around 150,000 clones, about 90% seen once, with around 12% in the top ten. Specimen: blood. Receptor source: a man aged 25 to 40 in good health.

The V call is TRBV5-1, the J call TRBJ2-3; possibly TRBD1 for D (5 bases). The CDR3 extends over 15 amino acids. Germline lookup yields CDR1 SGHRS and CDR2 YFSETQ. V lost 2 bases and J 4 bases, leaving 14 bases between the germline ends. CDR3: CASSLKGPPADTQYF. The CDR3 coding sequence is TGCGCCAGCAGCTTAAAGGGGCCACCGGCAGATACGCAGTATTTT. Based on the CDR3 plus reference TRBV5-1 and TRBJ2-3, the full variable domain is KAGVTQTPRYLIKTRGQQVTLSCSPISGHRSVSWYQQTPGQGLQFLFEYFSETQRNKGNFPGRFSGRQFSNSRSEMNVSTLELGDSALYLCASSLKGPPADTQYFGPGTRLTVL.

The chain has TRBV6-5 and TRBJ1-4; D remains unclear. Germline lookup yields CDR1 MNHEY and CDR2 SVGAGI. The CDR3 runs to 13 residues. The V end was cut by 2 bases, the J end by 8 bases, with 9 bases between. Here the CDR3 DNA reads TGTGCCAGCAGTTACACACCCGAGGAAAAACTGTTTTTT. Amino acid sequence: CASSYTPEEKLFF.

The rearrangement uses TRBV7-3 and TRBJ1-1, with D possibly being TRBD1 (6 bases). Germline V lookup: CDR1 SGHTA, CDR2 FQGTGA. This CDR3 is built from 14 residues. V was cut by 2 bases and J by 4 bases, with 11 bases left in between. In nucleotides, the CDR3 is TGTGCCAGCAGCTTAGAGGGGGTTATCACTGAAGCTTTCTTT. Translation gives CASSLEGVITEAFF.

This chain links TRBV19 with TRBJ1-2; no firm D call. The CDR3 spans 15 residues. V lost 4 bases, J lost 4 bases, and 16 bases lay in between. Looked up from germline, CDR1 is LNHDA and CDR2 is SQIVND (reference sequence). CDR3 loop: CASSTDSAQSYGYTF. DNA for the CDR3: TGTGCCAGTAGTACGGACTCAGCTCAGAGCTATGGCTACACCTTC.

This chain joins TRBV11-2 and TRBJ1-1; D is unclear. V lost 5 bases and J lost 4, with 5 bases in between. The germline V gene encodes CDR1 SGHAT and CDR2 FQNNGV. This CDR3 is built from 11 residues. CDR3 region: CASSPTTEAFF. The CDR3 DNA follows: TGTGCCAGCAGCCCGACCACTGAAGCTTTCTTT.

The DNA of the CDR3 is TGTGCCAGCAGTTTAGGGACAGCTAATCAGCCCCAGCATTTT. It is translated as CASSLGTANQPQHF. The chain has TRBV28 and TRBJ1-5; 7 positions agree with TRBD1. Unmatched junction bases numbered 2, after V lost 2 bases and J lost 4 bases. The CDR3 covers 14 residues. Looked up from germline, CDR1 is MDHEN and CDR2 is SYDVKM.

This clone was seen just once. This chain links TRBV10-3 with TRBJ2-7, with 7 bases matching TRBD1. The CDR3 consists of 14 residues. The germline V gene encodes CDR1 ENHRY and CDR2 SYGVKD. V was clipped by 0 bases and J by 5 bases; unmatched bases: 4. The CDR3 DNA reads as TGTGCCATCAGTGAGTCGACAGGGAAGGACGAGCAGTACTTC. Protein sequence: CAISESTGKDEQYF.

This clone was detected only a few times. The J gene is TRBJ1-6, the V gene TRBV27, with a possible D match to TRBD1 (5 bases). CDR1 is MNHEY, CDR2 SMNVEV, per germline (reference sequence). CDR3 length: 17 residues. The V end was cut by 6 bases, the J end by 8 bases, with 23 bases between. The CDR3 DNA reads as TGTGCCAGCAGCCGAACCACCCGGACAATCCTGTATTCACCCCTCCACTTT. Its translation: CASSRTTRTILYSPLHF.

This chain links TRBV18 with TRBJ2-6; D gene uncertain. Germline CDR1 is KGHSH and CDR2 is LQKENI. Trimming stripped 1 base from V and 0 bases from J, with 16 bases between. This CDR3 comprises 19 residues. The CDR3 DNA reads as TGTGCCAGCTCACCACAAATAGGGATGGCCTCCTCTGGGGCCAACGTCCTGACTTTC. Translating it yields CASSPQIGMASSGANVLTF.

V usage is TRBV4-2 and J usage is TRBJ2-2, with D uncertain. V shed 1 base and J shed 3 bases, with 3 bases lying between them. This CDR3 spans 13 amino acids. CDR1 is LGHNA, CDR2 YNFKEQ, per germline. The CDR3 DNA reads as TGTGCCAGCAGCCAAGTATACACCGGGGAGCTGTTTTTT. It yields the protein CASSQVYTGELFF.

The gene calls are TRBV7-3 and TRBJ1-4; D is undetermined. Per germline, CDR1 SGHTA and CDR2 FQGTGA. The CDR3 covers 15 residues. Trimming removed 1 base from V and 0 bases from J, with 6 bases in between. For the CDR3, the DNA is TGTGCCAGCAGCTTAAGGGCCACAACTAATGAAAAACTGTTTTTT. It yields the protein CASSLRATTNEKLFF.

This chain joins TRBV25-1 and TRBJ1-1; TRBD1 matches at 7 bases. V lost 8 bases and J lost 4; bases outside the gene matches: 7. Germline V gene sequence: CDR1 MGHDK, CDR2 SYGVNS. The CDR3 covers 13 residues. DNA of the CDR3: TGTGCCAGCGGTCCTCAGGGGGGCACTGAAGCTTTCTTT. Its protein is CASGPQGGTEAFF.

This clone was counted once. This rearrangement joins TRBV28 to TRBJ2-7; TRBD2 agrees at 13 bases. Germline lookup yields CDR1 MDHEN and CDR2 SYDVKM. The CDR3 runs to 18 residues. The V gene end was trimmed by 3 bases and the J gene end by 2 bases; junction bases not matched to a gene: 10. CDR3 sequence (DNA): TGTGCCAGCAGTTTCACCCTACTAGCGGGAGGGTTGGCCTACGAGCAGTACTTC. Its protein is CASSFTLLAGGLAYEQYF. The complete variable domain, with remaining parts taken from reference TRBV28 and TRBJ2-7, reads DVKVTQSSRYLVKRTGEKVFLECVQDMDHENMFWYRQDPGLGLRLIYFSYDVKMKEKGDIPEGYSVSREKKERFSLILESASTNQTSMYLCASSFTLLAGGLAYEQYFGPGTRLTVT.

This clone was seen a single time. The V gene is TRBV11-3, the J gene TRBJ2-7; D ambiguous. The CDR3 is made up of 13 amino acids. In germline, CDR1 is SGHNT, CDR2 YENEEA. The V gene lost 0 bases and the J gene lost 7 bases, with 10 bases spanning the gap. The CDR3 DNA is TGTGCCAGCAGCTTAGATAGGACGCGGGAGCAGTACTTC. As protein: CASSLDRTREQYF. The full variable domain, completed using reference TRBV11-3 and TRBJ2-7, is EAGVVQSPRYKIIEKKQPVAFWCNPISGHNTLYWYLQNLGQGPELLIRYENEEAVDDSQLPKDRFSAERLKGVDSTLKIQPAELGDSAVYLCASSLDRTREQYFGPGTRLTVT.

The chain couples TRBV6-2 or TRBV6-3 to TRBJ2-5; D might be TRBD1 (5 bases). V lost 5 bases and J 2 bases, leaving 12 bases between the germline ends. There are 14 residues in the CDR3. The germline gives CDR1 MNHEY, CDR2 SVGEGT. The CDR3 sequence is CASSRGGTQETQYF. Here the CDR3 DNA reads TGTGCCAGCAGTAGGGGCGGAACACAAGAGACCCAGTACTTC.

The chain links TRBV5-6 to TRBJ2-7; D tentatively reads TRBD1 or TRBD2 (5 bases each). V shed 1 base and J shed 7 bases, with 12 bases lying between them. This CDR3 has 13 amino acids. Germline V gene data show CDR1 as SGHDT and CDR2 as YYEEEE. The CDR3 bases are TGTGCCAGCAGCTTGATTGGGACGAAAGAGCAGTACTTC. It codes for CASSLIGTKEQYF.